The sequence of this T cell receptor beta chain was determined in a study of regulatory T cells in long-lasting Graves disease. Assembly of TCR beta libraries relied on iRepertoire HTBI primers together with Arm-PCR of CDR3 regions. Per the original data handling: Identification of gene segments yielded 60 or so TRBV and about 14 TRBJ across samples. MiXCR, run by TCRdb on the multiplex PCR reads, gives a single entry per CDR3 protein. The V and J calls reflect TCRdb's pipeline rather than the authors' work. The sample has some 490,000 distinct CDR3 sequences, 12% seen once. V lost 4 bases and J lost 6; bases outside the gene matches: 5. Germline CDR1 and CDR2: LNHDA and SQIVND (reference sequence). The CDR3 has 14 residues. Time point denoted: newly diagnosed GD, antithyroid drugs for less than 3 months. The TCR library was made from RNA extracted from PBMCs. This clonotype was counted a few times.

This same sample was also part of a study on T cells in Graves' hyperthyroidism and ophthalmopathy.

The gene calls are TRBV19 and TRBJ1-5; 8 positions agree with TRBD1. Sequencing was performed on peripheral blood mononuclear cells (PBMCs), taken at new diagnosis, from a patient treated with antithyroid drugs. The clonotype comes from a woman aged 25-40 years with Graves disease. The CDR3 region is CASSNQGAGQPQHF. Written as DNA, the CDR3 is TGTGCCAGTAGTAACCAGGGGGCAGGTCAGCCCCAGCATTTT.